The 32 T cell receptor beta chains reported below all come from one sample, sequenced in a study of shared clonotypes between healthy human individuals (dated by TCRdb to the early 2020s). Receptor amplification or capture employed the immunoSEQ multiplex PCR assay. The immuneACCESS repertoire file appears here via TCRdb, limited to in-frame rearrangements. These files lack a portion of the clones; in checked studies, under half of the deficit traces to unresolved V genes, and the cause of the others is not known. This sample gives 550,000 to 800,000 clones in total; about 74% of them show up just once. Approximately 1.7% of the sample is taken by the ten largest. The source material was memory CD4+ T cells sorted from blood. This specimen's cell subset or site label, interpreted: CD45RA-negative fraction. These receptors were obtained from a young woman in good health.

This clone was counted only a few times. The chain has TRBV19 and TRBJ1-1; no firm D call. This CDR3 region has 14 residues. The germline V and J ends were trimmed by 1 base and 0 bases, with 6 bases remaining between them. Germline V gene sequence: CDR1 LNHDA, CDR2 SQIVND (reference sequence). The CDR3 coding sequence is TGTGCCAGTAGTATAGGAAGGGTGAACACTGAAGCTTTCTTT. Protein: CASSIGRVNTEAFF.

As regards this clone: This CDR3 is also generated by other DNA sequences in the sample. The chain is built from TRBV7-6 and TRBJ2-1; D remains unclear. V lost 1 base and J 7 bases, leaving 8 bases between the germline ends. The germline gives CDR1 SGHVS, CDR2 FNYEAQ. CDR3 length equals 13 residues. The CDR3 DNA reads TGTGCCAGCAGCTTAGGCCTGGGGAATGAGCAGTTCTTC. It is translated as CASSLGLGNEQFF.

The gene calls are TRBV7-2 and TRBJ1-5; the D is unclear. Between the trimmed V and J ends, which lost 5 bases and 4 bases, there was a span of 12 bases. This CDR3 region has 14 residues. Germline loops: CDR1 SGHTA, CDR2 FQGNSA. The CDR3 bases are TGTGCCAGCAGCACAAGTGGGATGAATCAGCCCCAGCATTTT. Residues: CASSTSGMNQPQHF.

The gene calls are TRBV11-2 and TRBJ2-5; TRBD1 aligns across 8 bases. Germline V gives CDR1 SGHAT, CDR2 FQNNGV. The CDR3 is 16 residues long. V dropped 1 base and J dropped 4; count of bases not matched to a gene: 8. The CDR3 region has the DNA TGTGCCAGCAGCTTAGGCGGACAGGGTTTGGGAGAGACCCAGTACTTC. As protein: CASSLGGQGLGETQYF.

The rearrangement uses TRBV5-1 and TRBJ2-1; possibly TRBD2 for D (6 bases). Germline assignment: CDR1 SGHRS and CDR2 YFSETQ. The CDR3 is made up of 14 amino acids. The germline V and J ends were trimmed by 5 bases and 3 bases, with 12 bases remaining between them. CDR3 nucleotide sequence: TGCGCCAGCAGTGGAGGGATACACTACAATGAGCAGTTCTTC. Protein sequence: CASSGGIHYNEQFF.

V usage is TRBV7-3 and J usage is TRBJ2-2; D is perhaps TRBD2 (5 bases). Trimming left V 2 bases short and J 6 bases short, with 13 bases between. The CDR3 loop spans 15 amino acids. Germline V gives CDR1 SGHTA, CDR2 FQGTGA. The CDR3 DNA reads TGTGCCAGCAGCTTAGATACTAGTGCTTCCGGGGAGCTGTTTTTT. Encoded protein: CASSLDTSASGELFF.

The J gene is TRBJ2-7, the V gene TRBV19; D unclear. Looked up from germline, CDR1 is LNHDA and CDR2 is SQIVND (reference sequence). This CDR3 is 14 amino acids long. Trimming removed 3 bases at V and 2 bases at J, with 11 bases between. For the CDR3, the DNA is TGTGCCAGTAGTATTTCCGGCAACCCCTACGAGCAGTACTTC. Translation: CASSISGNPYEQYF.

This chain uses TRBV7-2 with TRBJ2-1; 12 bases fit TRBD2. CDR3 size: 16 residues. The germline V gene encodes CDR1 SGHTA and CDR2 FQGNSA. The trim removed 4 bases at V and 13 bases at J, leaving 14 bases unmatched. Written as DNA, the CDR3 is TGTGCCAGCAGCTCGAACGCCCTAGCGGGAGGGCAACACCAGTTCTTC. Encoded protein: CASSSNALAGGQHQFF.

This clone was recorded a few times. The chain links TRBV4-2 to TRBJ2-5; 8 positions agree with TRBD2. Germline CDR1 LGHNA, CDR2 YNFKEQ. J lost 3 bases, V lost 3 bases, and 9 bases had no gene match. This CDR3 region has 16 residues. CDR3 amino acids: CASSHGSGRGEETQYF. DNA for the CDR3: TGTGCCAGCAGCCATGGAAGCGGGAGAGGTGAAGAGACCCAGTACTTC.

The J gene is TRBJ2-4, the V gene TRBV7-8, with D possibly TRBD1 on 5 matching bases. The CDR3 consists of 15 residues. The V gene's germline CDR1 is SGHVS and CDR2 FQNEAQ. Trimming removed 1 base from V and 4 bases from J, with 11 bases in between. The CDR3 nucleotides read TGTGCCAGCAGCTTAGTCAGGGCCGCGAAAAACATTCAGTACTTC. Protein: CASSLVRAAKNIQYF.

In the case of this clone: The sample holds other DNA sequences that translate to the same CDR3. The chain recombines TRBV28 with TRBJ2-1; D is perhaps TRBD2 (6 bases). CDR1 and CDR2 (germline): MDHEN, SYDVKM. Trimming left V 2 bases short and J 0 bases short, with 8 bases between. This CDR3 has 15 amino acids. CDR3: CASSLAGSSYNEQFF. Written as DNA, the CDR3 is TGTGCCAGCAGTTTAGCCGGGAGCTCCTACAATGAGCAGTTCTTC.

This clone has only one observation. V usage is TRBV19 and J usage is TRBJ2-7; TRBD2 aligns across 10 bases. The CDR3 covers 14 residues. Per the germline V gene, CDR1 is LNHDA and CDR2 is SQIVND (reference sequence). Trimming cost V 7 bases and J 7 bases; bases outside gene matches: 10. The CDR3 coding sequence is TGTGCCAGTAAACCGGGGACTAGCGTTGGGGAGCAGTACTTC. Its protein is CASKPGTSVGEQYF.

The V and J genes are TRBV4-1 and TRBJ2-3; 9 bases fit TRBD2. With 1 base clipped from V and 6 bases from J, the junction kept 8 bases outside the gene matches. CDR3 length equals 16 residues. CDR1 and CDR2 from the germline V gene are MGHRA and YSYEKL. The CDR3 nucleotides are TGCGCCAGCAGCCAAGGTATAGCGGGAGATGGGGATACGCAGTATTTT. It is translated as CASSQGIAGDGDTQYF.

The table lists this clone with a count of one. Within the sample, other DNA sequences also encode this same CDR3. The gene calls are TRBV2 and TRBJ2-7; TRBD1 might be the D (5 bases). CDR3 size: 12 residues. V gave up 4 bases and J gave up 3 bases, with 7 bases separating them. Germline CDR1 and CDR2: SNHLY and FYNNEI. The CDR3 coding sequence is TGTGCCAGCAGTGCGCAGGGCTACGAGCAGTACTTC. Amino acid sequence: CASSAQGYEQYF.

This clone was seen just once. The chain carries TRBV5-6 and TRBJ2-1; weak D call: TRBD2 (6 bases). V was trimmed by 1 base and J by 4 bases, leaving 24 bases between them. Germline V lookup: CDR1 SGHDT, CDR2 YYEEEE. The CDR3 is made up of 19 amino acids. CDR3 bases: TGTGCCAGCAGCTTGTTTCGGACTCCCGCAGGACTACCATACAATGAGCAGTTCTTC. This sequence encodes CASSLFRTPAGLPYNEQFF.

The rearrangement links TRBV6-5 to TRBJ1-3; 9 nucleotides align to TRBD1. With V trimmed by 8 bases and J by 2 bases, 1 base remained unmatched. Germline-derived CDR1 and CDR2 are MNHEY and SVGAGI. The CDR3 covers 13 residues. The CDR3 sequence is CASRTGAGNTIYF. The CDR3 bases are TGTGCCAGCCGGACAGGGGCTGGAAACACCATATATTTT.

This chain joins TRBV5-6 and TRBJ1-1, with TRBD1 as a possible D gene (5 bases). Germline CDR1 is SGHDT and CDR2 is YYEEEE. The CDR3 totals 13 residues. Trimming cost V 2 bases and J 10 bases, with 15 bases left between them. The CDR3: CASSLERGGGAFF. The DNA of the CDR3 is TGTGCCAGCAGCTTAGAGAGGGGTGGTGGAGCTTTCTTT.

The chain is built from TRBV2 and TRBJ2-7, with D perhaps matching TRBD1 or TRBD2 (5 bases each). This CDR3 spans 16 amino acids. Germline V gives CDR1 SNHLY, CDR2 FYNNEI. V gave up 3 bases and J gave up 2 bases, with 17 bases separating them. For the CDR3, the DNA is TGTGCCAGCAGTGACGTACCGGGACGGACGACCTACGAGCAGTACTTC. Translated: CASSDVPGRTTYEQYF.

This rearrangement joins TRBV6-5 to TRBJ1-1; tentatively, D is TRBD1 (6 bases). The length of the CDR3 is 14 residues. Looked up from germline, CDR1 is MNHEY and CDR2 is SVGAGI. With 6 bases removed from V and 7 bases from J, the gap between germline ends came to 18 bases. CDR3 in amino acids: CASSLSTRGDEAFF. The CDR3 DNA follows: TGTGCCAGCAGCCTTTCAACGAGGGGGGATGAAGCTTTCTTT.

This clone has only one observation. The chain links TRBV6-1 to TRBJ2-2; 7 positions match TRBD2. The CDR3 spans 13 residues. From germline, CDR1 is MNHNS and CDR2 SASEGT. Trimming removed 2 bases from V and 7 bases from J; junction bases left unmatched: 1. The DNA for the CDR3 is TGTGCCAGCAGTGAACTAGCGGACGGGGAGCTGTTTTTT. Its translation: CASSELADGELFF.

The chain joins TRBV29-1 to TRBJ2-7; 7 bases are shared with TRBD2. The V gene's germline CDR1 is SQVTM and CDR2 ANQGSEA. Trimming at V came to 6 bases and at J to 5 bases, leaving 10 bases not matched to a gene. The CDR3 has 13 amino acids. CDR3 protein: CSVGVREHHEQYF. CDR3 in DNA: TGCAGCGTGGGCGTGCGGGAGCACCACGAGCAGTACTTC.

For the CDR3, the DNA is TGTGCCAGCAGTTTATCGGGGGAGGGGTGGGACGCCACTGAAGCTTTCTTT. Amino acids: CASSLSGEGWDATEAFF. The chain uses TRBV27 and TRBJ1-1, with D possibly being TRBD1 (5 bases). There are 17 residues in the CDR3. V was pared by 0 bases and J by 4 bases, with 18 bases between. Looked up from germline, CDR1 is MNHEY and CDR2 is SMNVEV (reference sequence).

This clone was found many times. The CDR3 DNA reads TGTGCCACCAGCAGAGATAACAGGGTATGGACTGAAGCTTTCTTT. Translation: CATSRDNRVWTEAFF. This chain joins TRBV15 and TRBJ1-1; D may be TRBD1 (6 bases). Per germline, CDR1 LNHNV and CDR2 YYDKDF (reference sequence). V was cut by 0 bases and J by 5 bases, with 13 bases left in between. This CDR3 has 15 amino acids.

V is TRBV10-1 and J is TRBJ1-5; D not certain. The CDR3 covers 17 residues. The V gene lost 0 bases and the J gene lost 1 base, with 13 bases spanning the gap. CDR1 and CDR2 (germline): WNHNN, SYGVQD (reference sequence). CDR3 amino acids: CASSESVGSGSNQPQHF. The CDR3 nucleotides read TGCGCCAGCAGTGAGTCGGTTGGGTCTGGAAGCAATCAGCCCCAGCATTTT.

This clone has a single count. This chain links TRBV10-2 with TRBJ1-5; D unclear. V lost 10 bases, J lost 1 base, and 14 bases lay in between. This CDR3 comprises 14 residues. Germline CDR1 WSHSY, CDR2 SAAADI. CDR3 region: CATGQERSNQPQHF. CDR3 coding DNA: TGCGCCACCGGTCAGGAGAGGAGCAATCAGCCCCAGCATTTT.

Details on this clone: The same CDR3 is also encoded by other DNA sequences in this sample. The chain has TRBV5-1 and TRBJ2-1; tentative D call: TRBD2 (6 bases). The CDR3 loop spans 15 amino acids. Trimming pared 1 base from V and 3 bases from J, leaving 11 bases between. The germline gives CDR1 SGHRS, CDR2 YFSETQ. Here the CDR3 reads CASSLSSGSYNEQFF. CDR3 nucleotide sequence: TGCGCCAGCAGCTTGAGTAGCGGCAGCTACAATGAGCAGTTCTTC.

This rearrangement joins TRBV10-3 to TRBJ1-1, with D unresolved. The V end lost 5 bases, the J end lost 0 bases, and 10 bases lay between the germline ends. The CDR3 loop spans 14 amino acids. From germline, CDR1 is ENHRY and CDR2 SYGVKD. The CDR3 region is CAISPTALNTEAFF. DNA of the CDR3: TGTGCCATCAGTCCTACAGCGCTGAACACTGAAGCTTTCTTT.

The rearrangement joins TRBV30 to TRBJ2-7; 12 bases agree with TRBD1. Germline V gene lookup returns CDR1 GTSNPN and CDR2 SVGIG (reference sequence). The CDR3 has 16 amino acids. The junction had 10 bases not matched to a gene; V was cut back by 4 bases and J by 3 bases. The CDR3 reads CAWKGVRDRGLYEQYF. Written as DNA, the CDR3 is TGTGCCTGGAAAGGGGTCCGGGACAGGGGGCTCTACGAGCAGTACTTC.

The chain combines TRBV5-1 with TRBJ2-5; D call uncertain. V dropped 0 bases and J dropped 4 bases, with 10 bases sitting between them. The CDR3 is 14 residues long. CDR1 is SGHRS and CDR2 is YFSETQ in the germline V gene. Written as DNA, the CDR3 is TGCGCCAGCAGCTTGGCCTTGGGGATAGAGACCCAGTACTTC. Amino acids: CASSLALGIETQYF.

The chain uses TRBV7-9 and TRBJ2-3; D is perhaps TRBD2 (6 bases). The CDR3 consists of 19 residues. Between the trimmed V and J ends, which lost 1 base and 0 bases, there was a span of 20 bases. The germline CDR1 and CDR2 sequences are SEHNR and FQNEAQ (reference sequence). The CDR3 protein is CASSLEGTSIVSSTDTQYF. For the CDR3, the DNA is TGTGCCAGCAGCTTAGAAGGAACTAGCATTGTTTCTAGCACAGATACGCAGTATTTT. The whole variable domain, remainder taken from reference TRBV7-9 and TRBJ2-3, is DTGVSQNPRHKITKRGQNVTFRCDPISEHNRLYWYRQTLGQGPEFLTYFQNEAQLEKSRLLSDRFSAERPKGSFSTLEIQRTEQGDSAMYLCASSLEGTSIVSSTDTQYFGPGTRLTVL.

This clone was found a few times. The V gene is TRBV7-9, the J gene TRBJ2-7; TRBD2 agrees at 8 bases. The CDR3 loop spans 15 amino acids. CDR1 and CDR2 (germline): SEHNR, FQNEAQ (reference sequence). V lost 4 bases, J lost 5 bases, and 10 bases stayed unmatched. Here the CDR3 DNA reads TGTGCCAGCAGCTCGGGGGGGACTAGGTCTCACGAGCAGTACTTC. Protein product: CASSSGGTRSHEQYF.

The chain joins TRBV28 to TRBJ1-5; 7 bases match TRBD1. Germline loops: CDR1 MDHEN, CDR2 SYDVKM. CDR3 length: 14 residues. Trimming at V came to 6 bases and at J to 0 bases, leaving 2 bases not matched to a gene. The CDR3 protein is CASRQGYSNQPQHF. The CDR3 DNA reads TGTGCCAGCAGACAGGGGTATAGCAATCAGCCCCAGCATTTT.